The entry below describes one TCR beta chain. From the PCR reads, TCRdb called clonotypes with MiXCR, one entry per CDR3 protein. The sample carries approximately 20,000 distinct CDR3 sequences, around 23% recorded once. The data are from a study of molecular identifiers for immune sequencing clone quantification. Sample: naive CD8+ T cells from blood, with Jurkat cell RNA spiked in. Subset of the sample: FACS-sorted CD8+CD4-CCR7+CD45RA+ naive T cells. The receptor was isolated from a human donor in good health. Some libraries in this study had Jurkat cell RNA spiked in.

CDR3 nucleotides: TGTGCCATCAGCGGGACTAGCGGGAGTGGCGACGAGCAGTACTTC. Its protein product is CAISGTSGSGDEQYF. The chain combines TRBV10-3 with TRBJ2-7; 14 positions match TRBD2. V lost 6 bases, J lost 5 bases, and 6 bases stayed unmatched. CDR3 size: 15 residues. Germline CDR1 is ENHRY and CDR2 is SYGVKD.